This TCR beta chain was documented in a study of long-term antiretroviral therapy in people with HIV. CDR1 is SGHDT, CDR2 YYEEEE, per germline. Deletions cut 2 bases from V and 8 bases from J, with 13 bases between. The CDR3 contains 13 residues. A v3.0 immunoSEQ assay was performed at survey level. TCRdb keeps only in-frame clones here, not all; method: immunoSEQ multiplex PCR. The sample holds around 34,000 clones, roughly 79% seen once. This specimen consisted of unsorted PBMCs, obtained 3 years after starting antiretroviral therapy. The TCR originated in a man aged 50 or older with HIV. The rearrangement links TRBV5-6 to TRBJ1-1; unclear D gene. CDR3 sequence (DNA): TGTGCCAGCAGCTTACCGCATCTACAGGAAGCTTTCTTT. Translating it yields CASSLPHLQEAFF.